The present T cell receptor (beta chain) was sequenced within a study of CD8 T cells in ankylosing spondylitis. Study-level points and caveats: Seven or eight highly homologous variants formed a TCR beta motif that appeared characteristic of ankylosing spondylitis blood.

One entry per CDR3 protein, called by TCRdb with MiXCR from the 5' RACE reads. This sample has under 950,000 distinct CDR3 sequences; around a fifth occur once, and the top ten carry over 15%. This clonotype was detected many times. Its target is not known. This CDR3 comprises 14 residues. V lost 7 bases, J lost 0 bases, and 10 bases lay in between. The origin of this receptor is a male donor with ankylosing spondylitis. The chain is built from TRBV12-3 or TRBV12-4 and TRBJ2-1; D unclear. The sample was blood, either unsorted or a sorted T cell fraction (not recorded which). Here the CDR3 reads CASTYTSSYNEQFF. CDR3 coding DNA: TGTGCCAGCACGTACACCAGCTCCTACAATGAGCAGTTCTTC.